Below, one T cell receptor (beta chain) is given with its context. The germline gives CDR1 KGHSH, CDR2 LQKENI. The CDR3 contains 13 residues. Trimming pared 6 bases from V and 7 bases from J, leaving 12 bases between. RNA totalling about 0.5 to 1 ug underwent reverse transcription with random hexamers. Across 54 Vbeta and 13 Jbeta, TCR beta CDR3 was amplified with immunoSEQ multiplex PCR. TCRdb ran MiXCR on the immunoSEQ multiplex PCR reads and lists one entry per CDR3 protein. The sample shows approximately 200,000 distinct CDR3 sequences, more than 90% of them seen only once. This sample is drawn from a study of CD8 T cells in Susac syndrome.

The source of this sequence is a human donor with multiple sclerosis. The chain carries TRBV18 and TRBJ1-4; D unclear. Sequencing was done on a sample of CD4+ T cells from PBMCs. The DNA for the CDR3 is TGTGCCAGCTCTCGGACGCTAGGTGAAAAACTGTTTTTT. Its translation: CASSRTLGEKLFF.